This TCR beta chain was retrieved from a study of vaccination and CD4 T cells after COVID-19. Overall study context: Spike peptides, overlapping and drawn from SARS-CoV-2, HCoV-NL63, HCoV-OC43 and HCoV-229E, were used to stimulate cells.

The V gene lost 3 bases and the J gene lost 1 base, with 6 bases spanning the gap. Germline CDR1 reads SGHAT; CDR2 reads FQNNGV. The CDR3 runs to 13 residues. Findings and caveats of the study: Convalescent patient numbers were relatively low, with no early post-infection timepoints.

Treatment indicated: roughly ten-day PBMC culture with coronavirus spike peptide pools or control peptides (ViraFEST assay). In the ViraFEST assay, peptide-pool expansion preceded TCR sequencing of expanded clonotypes. PCR positivity was dated March to December 2020, before US Alpha, Beta and Delta variants. Scientists ran DNA taken from cultured CD4+ T cells through the Oncomine TCR Beta short-read assay for sequencing. TCRdb redid the calling of the PCR reads with MiXCR, one entry per CDR3 protein. The data hold approximately 13,000 distinct CDR3 sequences, with about 51% observed a single time. For this clonotype: What it binds is unknown.

The TCR was taken from a human donor who had recovered from COVID-19. The chain employs TRBV11-2 and TRBJ1-1; D ambiguous. Sequenced sample: CD4+ T cells from blood, cultured in vitro. The DNA of the CDR3 is TGTGCCAGCAGCTTCCAGCGGAACACTGAAGCTTTCTTT. Protein product: CASSFQRNTEAFF.